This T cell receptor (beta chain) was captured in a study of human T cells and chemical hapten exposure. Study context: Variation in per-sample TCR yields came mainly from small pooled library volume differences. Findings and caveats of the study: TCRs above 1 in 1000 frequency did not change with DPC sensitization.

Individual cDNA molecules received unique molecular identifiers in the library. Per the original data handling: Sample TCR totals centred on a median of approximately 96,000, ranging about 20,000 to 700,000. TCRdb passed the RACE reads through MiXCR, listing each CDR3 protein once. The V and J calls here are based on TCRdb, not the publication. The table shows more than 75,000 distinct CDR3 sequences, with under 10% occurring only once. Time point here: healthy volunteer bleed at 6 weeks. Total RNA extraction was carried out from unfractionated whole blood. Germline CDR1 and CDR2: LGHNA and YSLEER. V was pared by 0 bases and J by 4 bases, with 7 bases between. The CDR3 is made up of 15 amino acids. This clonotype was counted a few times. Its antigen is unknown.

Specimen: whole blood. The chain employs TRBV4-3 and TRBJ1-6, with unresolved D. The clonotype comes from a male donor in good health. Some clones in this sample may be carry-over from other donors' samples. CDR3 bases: TGCGCCAGCAGCCAAGACAAAGGTTATAATTCACCCCTCCACTTT. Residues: CASSQDKGYNSPLHF.